This T cell receptor (beta chain) was captured in a study of OX40 agonist ivuxolimab in advanced cancers. CDR3 length: 15 amino acids. Between the trimmed V and J ends, which lost 4 bases and 5 bases, there was a span of 16 bases. Germline CDR1 is SGHRS and CDR2 is YFSETQ. Using immunoSEQ multiplex PCR, the repertoire was profiled, and TCRdb retains in-frame clones only, with some absent. The table lists approximately 47,000 clones, about 93% of them singletons. The chain recombines TRBV5-1 with TRBJ2-1; D possibly corresponds to TRBD2 (6 bases). Sequencing was performed on CD4+ or CD8+ T cells sorted from blood, taken in a trial of the OX40 agonist ivuxolimab. The clonotype was recovered from an adult with an advanced solid tumor such as melanoma, head and neck, liver or kidney cancer. CDR3 bases: TGCGCCAGCAGCCCTTCCGGGGGAGGTAACAATGAGCAGTTCTTC. Translating gives CASSPSGGGNNEQFF.